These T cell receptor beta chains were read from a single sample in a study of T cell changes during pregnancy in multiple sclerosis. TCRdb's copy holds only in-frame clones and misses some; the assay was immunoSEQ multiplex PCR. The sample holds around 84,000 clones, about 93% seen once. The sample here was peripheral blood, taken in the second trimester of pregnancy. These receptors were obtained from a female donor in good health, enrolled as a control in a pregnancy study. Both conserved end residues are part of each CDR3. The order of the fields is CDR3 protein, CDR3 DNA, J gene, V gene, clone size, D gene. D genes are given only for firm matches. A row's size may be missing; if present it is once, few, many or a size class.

CDR3aa: CASRRTGTSHEQYF
CDR3nt: TGTGCCAGCAGGAGGACAGGGACCTCTCACGAGCAGTACTTC
j_gene: TRBJ2-7
v_gene: TRBV28
abundance: .
d_gene: TRBD1

CDR3aa: CSVLTGKLNYGYTF
CDR3nt: TGCAGCGTCCTAACAGGGAAGCTTAACTATGGCTACACCTTC
j_gene: TRBJ1-2
v_gene: TRBV29-1
abundance: .
d_gene: .

CDR3aa: CASSFRTSFGSYNEQFF
CDR3nt: TGTGCCAGCAGCTTTCGTACATCATTTGGCTCCTACAATGAGCAGTTCTTC
j_gene: TRBJ2-1
v_gene: TRBV5-6
abundance: .
d_gene: .

CDR3aa: CASTVSGGGTEAFF
CDR3nt: TGTGCCAGCACCGTTTCAGGGGGCGGCACTGAAGCTTTCTTT
j_gene: TRBJ1-1
v_gene: TRBV2
abundance: .
d_gene: TRBD1

CDR3aa: CASTTRWGVLDTQYF
CDR3nt: TGCGCCAGCACCACTAGGTGGGGGGTATTGGATACGCAGTATTTT
j_gene: TRBJ2-3
v_gene: TRBV4-1
abundance: .
d_gene: .

CDR3aa: CSVARGETQYF
CDR3nt: TGCAGCGTGGCCCGGGGAGAGACGCAGTATTTT
j_gene: TRBJ2-3
v_gene: TRBV29-1
abundance: .
d_gene: .

CDR3aa: CAISGGRGDYNEQFF
CDR3nt: TGTGCCATCAGTGGGGGCAGGGGGGATTACAATGAGCAGTTCTTC
j_gene: TRBJ2-1
v_gene: TRBV10-3
abundance: .
d_gene: .

CDR3aa: CSVEAGRETQYF
CDR3nt: TGCAGCGTTGAGGCAGGAAGAGAGACCCAGTACTTC
j_gene: TRBJ2-5
v_gene: TRBV29-1
abundance: .
d_gene: .

CDR3aa: CAWGRQGRQPQHF
CDR3nt: TGTGCCTGGGGACGACAGGGAAGACAGCCCCAGCATTTT
j_gene: TRBJ1-5
v_gene: TRBV30
abundance: .
d_gene: TRBD1

CDR3aa: CASSPHTGGRNIQYF
CDR3nt: TGTGCCAGCTCACCACATACCGGGGGAAGAAACATTCAGTACTTC
j_gene: TRBJ2-4
v_gene: TRBV14
abundance: once
d_gene: .

CDR3aa: CASSYADRGNQPQHF
CDR3nt: TGTGCCAGCAGTTACGCGGACAGGGGCAATCAGCCCCAGCATTTT
j_gene: TRBJ1-5
v_gene: TRBV6-5
abundance: .
d_gene: TRBD1

CDR3aa: CASSYRGRRTEAFF
CDR3nt: TGTGCCAGCAGCTACAGGGGGCGACGCACTGAAGCTTTCTTT
j_gene: TRBJ1-1
v_gene: TRBV14
abundance: .
d_gene: TRBD1

CDR3aa: CASSIGATGIDYNEQFF
CDR3nt: TGTGCCAGTAGTATAGGCGCTACAGGGATAGACTACAATGAGCAGTTCTTC
j_gene: TRBJ2-1
v_gene: TRBV19
abundance: .
d_gene: .

CDR3aa: CASSVSPARAGELFF
CDR3nt: TGCGCCAGCAGCGTGAGCCCCGCCCGGGCCGGGGAGCTGTTTTTT
j_gene: TRBJ2-2
v_gene: TRBV5-1
abundance: once
d_gene: .

CDR3aa: CARSLASVTDTQYF
CDR3nt: TGTGCCAGAAGCTTGGCTAGCGTTACAGATACGCAGTATTTT
j_gene: TRBJ2-3
v_gene: TRBV5-3
abundance: .
d_gene: .

CDR3aa: CASTGYTEAFF
CDR3nt: TGTGCCAGCACCGGGTACACTGAAGCTTTCTTT
j_gene: TRBJ1-1
v_gene: TRBV27
abundance: .
d_gene: .

CDR3aa: CASSAHGQGMTQYF
CDR3nt: TGTGCCAGCAGCGCCCACGGACAGGGAATGACCCAGTACTTC
j_gene: TRBJ2-5
v_gene: TRBV9
abundance: once
d_gene: TRBD1

CDR3aa: CASKLRDYGGVNTEAFF
CDR3nt: TGTGCCAGCAAATTGCGGGATTATGGGGGGGTCAACACTGAAGCTTTCTTT
j_gene: TRBJ1-1
v_gene: TRBV28
abundance: .
d_gene: .

CDR3aa: CASSPDSSYEQYF
CDR3nt: TGTGCCAGCTCACCAGACAGCTCCTACGAGCAGTACTTC
j_gene: TRBJ2-7
v_gene: TRBV18
abundance: .
d_gene: .

CDR3aa: CASSQTGEWNEQFF
CDR3nt: TGTGCCAGCAGCCAGACAGGGGAGTGGAATGAGCAGTTCTTC
j_gene: TRBJ2-1
v_gene: TRBV4-2
abundance: .
d_gene: TRBD1

CDR3aa: CASSLASFGEQYF
CDR3nt: TGCGCCAGCAGCTTGGCGAGTTTCGGCGAGCAGTACTTC
j_gene: TRBJ2-7
v_gene: TRBV5-1
abundance: .
d_gene: .

CDR3aa: CASRSTPYEQYF
CDR3nt: TGTGCCAGCAGATCTACCCCCTACGAGCAGTACTTC
j_gene: TRBJ2-7
v_gene: TRBV28
abundance: .
d_gene: .

CDR3aa: CASSQDAGGGELFF
CDR3nt: TGTGCCAGCAGCCAAGACGCGGGGGGAGGGGAGCTGTTTTTT
j_gene: TRBJ2-2
v_gene: TRBV4-2
abundance: .
d_gene: TRBD2

CDR3aa: CASSYDRTVNQPQHF
CDR3nt: TGTGCCAGCAGTTACGACAGAACCGTCAATCAGCCCCAGCATTTT
j_gene: TRBJ1-5
v_gene: TRBV6-6
abundance: .
d_gene: .

CDR3aa: CASSPTGGRTEAFF
CDR3nt: TGTGCCAGTAGTCCGACAGGGGGGCGCACTGAAGCTTTCTTT
j_gene: TRBJ1-1
v_gene: TRBV19
abundance: .
d_gene: TRBD1

CDR3aa: CASSEYVGPSGAFF
CDR3nt: TGTGCCAGCAGTGAATATGTGGGTCCGAGCGGAGCTTTCTTT
j_gene: TRBJ1-1
v_gene: TRBV25-1
abundance: once
d_gene: .

CDR3aa: CASSVPGSAGAQYF
CDR3nt: TGTGCCAGCAGTGTACCCGGGTCAGCAGGGGCCCAGTACTTC
j_gene: TRBJ2-5
v_gene: TRBV28
abundance: .
d_gene: .

CDR3aa: CASSQSNRAGEQFF
CDR3nt: TGCGCCAGCAGCCAATCGAACAGGGCTGGGGAGCAGTTCTTC
j_gene: TRBJ2-1
v_gene: TRBV4-1
abundance: .
d_gene: .

CDR3aa: CASWGGQGSFWSNQPQHF
CDR3nt: TGTGCCAGCTGGGGTGGACAGGGTAGTTTCTGGAGCAATCAGCCCCAGCATTTT
j_gene: TRBJ1-5
v_gene: TRBV19
abundance: .
d_gene: TRBD1

CDR3aa: CASAWSGEGTGELFF
CDR3nt: TGCGCCAGCGCCTGGTCCGGGGAAGGTACCGGGGAGCTGTTTTTT
j_gene: TRBJ2-2
v_gene: TRBV5-1
abundance: once
d_gene: .

CDR3aa: CASSLAAGSYNEQFF
CDR3nt: TGTGCCAGCAGCCTAGCAGCGGGTTCCTACAATGAGCAGTTCTTC
j_gene: TRBJ2-1
v_gene: TRBV7-6
abundance: .
d_gene: .

CDR3aa: CASSQEGGAGGNTEAFF
CDR3nt: TGCGCCAGCAGCCAAGAAGGAGGGGCAGGGGGAAACACTGAAGCTTTCTTT
j_gene: TRBJ1-1
v_gene: TRBV4-1
abundance: .
d_gene: TRBD1

CDR3aa: CASSPLRTVSNQPQHF
CDR3nt: TGCGCCAGCAGCCCCCTCAGGACAGTTAGCAATCAGCCCCAGCATTTT
j_gene: TRBJ1-5
v_gene: TRBV4-1
abundance: .
d_gene: .

CDR3aa: CASSLLVGGNTEAFF
CDR3nt: TGTGCCAGCAGCTTGCTGGTAGGCGGGAACACTGAAGCTTTCTTT
j_gene: TRBJ1-1
v_gene: TRBV5-4
abundance: .
d_gene: .

CDR3aa: CASSPTRLLALQTYEQYF
CDR3nt: TGTGCCAGCAGCCCCACCCGCCTCTTAGCGCTTCAAACCTACGAGCAGTACTTC
j_gene: TRBJ2-7
v_gene: TRBV11-2
abundance: .
d_gene: .

CDR3aa: CASSRSGRDNEQFF
CDR3nt: TGTGCCAGCAGTCGGAGCGGGAGGGACAATGAGCAGTTCTTC
j_gene: TRBJ2-1
v_gene: TRBV7-6
abundance: once
d_gene: TRBD2

CDR3aa: CASSSRQGALANEKLFF
CDR3nt: TGTGCCAGCAGCTCTCGACAGGGGGCGCTGGCTAATGAAAAACTGTTTTTT
j_gene: TRBJ1-4
v_gene: TRBV21-1
abundance: .
d_gene: .

CDR3aa: CASTAGGLDEQFF
CDR3nt: TGTGCCAGCACGGCAGGGGGTTTGGATGAGCAGTTCTTC
j_gene: TRBJ2-1
v_gene: TRBV28
abundance: .
d_gene: TRBD1

CDR3aa: CASRFGQIGYEQYF
CDR3nt: TGCGCCAGCAGATTTGGACAGATCGGCTACGAGCAGTACTTC
j_gene: TRBJ2-7
v_gene: TRBV5-1
abundance: .
d_gene: .

CDR3aa: CASSYTGQGFPQYF
CDR3nt: TGTGCCAGCAGTTACACAGGACAGGGGTTCCCGCAGTACTTC
j_gene: TRBJ2-5
v_gene: TRBV6-5
abundance: .
d_gene: TRBD1

CDR3aa: CATSRGWGPWAYNEQFF
CDR3nt: TGTGCCACCAGCAGAGGGTGGGGCCCGTGGGCCTACAATGAGCAGTTCTTC
j_gene: TRBJ2-1
v_gene: TRBV15
abundance: .
d_gene: .

CDR3aa: CASSQRLVSYNEQFF
CDR3nt: TGTGCCAGCAGCCAACGACTAGTTTCCTACAATGAGCAGTTCTTC
j_gene: TRBJ2-1
v_gene: TRBV4-2
abundance: .
d_gene: .

CDR3aa: CASSFAQTGYYEQYF
CDR3nt: TGTGCCAGCAGCTTCGCCCAGACAGGGTACTACGAGCAGTACTTC
j_gene: TRBJ2-7
v_gene: TRBV5-6
abundance: .
d_gene: TRBD1

CDR3aa: CASSHGTGPYEQYF
CDR3nt: TGCGCCAGCAGCCACGGGACAGGGCCCTACGAGCAGTACTTC
j_gene: TRBJ2-7
v_gene: TRBV4-1
abundance: .
d_gene: TRBD1

CDR3aa: CASSPPLGSYGYTF
CDR3nt: TGTGCCAGCAGCCCCCCGTTGGGGAGCTATGGCTACACCTTC
j_gene: TRBJ1-2
v_gene: TRBV28
abundance: once
d_gene: .

CDR3aa: CASSSQREKTDTQYF
CDR3nt: TGTGCCAGCAGCTCACAGCGGGAGAAGACAGATACGCAGTATTTT
j_gene: TRBJ2-3
v_gene: TRBV7-6
abundance: once
d_gene: TRBD2

CDR3aa: CASSSLAGGGETQYF
CDR3nt: TGTGCCAGCAGTTCACTGGCGGGAGGGGGAGAGACCCAGTACTTC
j_gene: TRBJ2-5
v_gene: TRBV6-5
abundance: .
d_gene: TRBD2

CDR3aa: CASSTGTGNQPQHF
CDR3nt: TGTGCCAGCAGCACTGGGACAGGTAATCAGCCCCAGCATTTT
j_gene: TRBJ1-5
v_gene: TRBV7-6
abundance: .
d_gene: TRBD1

CDR3aa: CASSSPIFREEPYEQYF
CDR3nt: TGTGCCAGCAGCTCACCAATCTTCCGGGAGGAGCCCTACGAGCAGTACTTC
j_gene: TRBJ2-7
v_gene: TRBV5-4
abundance: .
d_gene: TRBD2

CDR3aa: CASSLARFGFHEQYF
CDR3nt: TGTGCCAGCAGCTTAGCACGGTTCGGGTTCCACGAGCAGTACTTC
j_gene: TRBJ2-7
v_gene: TRBV7-9
abundance: .
d_gene: .

CDR3aa: CASSLGGAYNEQFF
CDR3nt: TGTGCCAGCAGCTTGGGCGGGGCCTACAATGAGCAGTTCTTC
j_gene: TRBJ2-1
v_gene: TRBV5-4
abundance: .
d_gene: .

CDR3aa: CASRSGPGQGEAFF
CDR3nt: TGTGCCAGCAGGTCTGGGCCGGGACAGGGTGAAGCTTTCTTT
j_gene: TRBJ1-1
v_gene: TRBV5-4
abundance: many
d_gene: TRBD1

CDR3aa: CASSLLNRDWGYTF
CDR3nt: TGTGCCAGCAGCTTATTGAACCGGGACTGGGGCTACACCTTC
j_gene: TRBJ1-2
v_gene: TRBV13
abundance: .
d_gene: .

CDR3aa: CASSVTGLPYEQYF
CDR3nt: TGCGCCAGCAGCGTTACGGGACTCCCCTACGAGCAGTACTTC
j_gene: TRBJ2-7
v_gene: TRBV5-1
abundance: .
d_gene: .

CDR3aa: CASSQVADPNYGYTF
CDR3nt: TGCGCCAGCAGCCAAGTCGCGGATCCTAACTATGGCTACACCTTC
j_gene: TRBJ1-2
v_gene: TRBV4-1
abundance: .
d_gene: .